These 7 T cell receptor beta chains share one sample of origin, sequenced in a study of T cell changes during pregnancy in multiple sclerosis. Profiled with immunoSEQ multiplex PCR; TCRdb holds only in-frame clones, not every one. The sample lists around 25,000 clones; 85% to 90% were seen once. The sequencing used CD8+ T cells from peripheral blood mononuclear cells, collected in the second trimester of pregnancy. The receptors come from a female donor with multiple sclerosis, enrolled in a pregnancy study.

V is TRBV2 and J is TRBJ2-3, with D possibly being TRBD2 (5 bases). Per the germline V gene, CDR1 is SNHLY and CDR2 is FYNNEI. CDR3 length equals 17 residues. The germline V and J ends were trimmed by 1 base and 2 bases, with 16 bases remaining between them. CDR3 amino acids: CASSEDGKGSYTDTQYF. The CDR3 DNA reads TGTGCCAGCAGTGAAGACGGGAAAGGCTCCTACACAGATACGCAGTATTTT. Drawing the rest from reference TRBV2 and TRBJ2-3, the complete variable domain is EPEVTQTPSHQVTQMGQEVILRCVPISNHLYFYWYRQILGQKVEFLVSFYNNEISEKSEIFDDQFSVERPDGSNFTLKIRSTKLEDSAMYFCASSEDGKGSYTDTQYFGPGTRLTVL.

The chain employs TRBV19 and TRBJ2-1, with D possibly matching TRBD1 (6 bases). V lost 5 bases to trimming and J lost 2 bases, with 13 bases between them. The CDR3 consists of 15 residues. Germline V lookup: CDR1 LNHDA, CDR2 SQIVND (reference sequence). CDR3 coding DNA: TGTGCCAGTAGTCCCAGGGGTTTCCCCTACAATGAGCAGTTCTTC. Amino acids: CASSPRGFPYNEQFF.

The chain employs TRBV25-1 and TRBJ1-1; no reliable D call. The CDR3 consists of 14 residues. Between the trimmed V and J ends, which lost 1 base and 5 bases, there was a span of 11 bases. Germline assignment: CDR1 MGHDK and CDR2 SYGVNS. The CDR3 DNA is TGTGCCAGCAGTGAATCGACGGGGAGGACTGAAGCTTTCTTT. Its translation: CASSESTGRTEAFF.

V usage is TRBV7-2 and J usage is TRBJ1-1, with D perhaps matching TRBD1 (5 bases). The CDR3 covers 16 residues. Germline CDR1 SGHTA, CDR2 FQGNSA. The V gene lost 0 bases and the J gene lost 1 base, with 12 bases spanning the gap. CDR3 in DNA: TGTGCCAGCAGCTTAGCGGCAGGGTGGCCGAACACTGAAGCTTTCTTT. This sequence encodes CASSLAAGWPNTEAFF.

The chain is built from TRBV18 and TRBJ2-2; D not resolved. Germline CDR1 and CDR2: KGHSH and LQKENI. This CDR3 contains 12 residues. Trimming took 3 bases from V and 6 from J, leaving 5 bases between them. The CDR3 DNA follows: TGTGCCAGCTCACCCTCGGCCGGGGAGCTGTTTTTT. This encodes CASSPSAGELFF.

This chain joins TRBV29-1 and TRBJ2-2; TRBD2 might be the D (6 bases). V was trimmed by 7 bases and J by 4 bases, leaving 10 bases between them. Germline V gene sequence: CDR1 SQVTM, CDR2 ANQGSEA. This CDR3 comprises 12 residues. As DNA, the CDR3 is TGCAGCGGGGACTCTCTCACCGGGGAGCTGTTTTTT. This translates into CSGDSLTGELFF.

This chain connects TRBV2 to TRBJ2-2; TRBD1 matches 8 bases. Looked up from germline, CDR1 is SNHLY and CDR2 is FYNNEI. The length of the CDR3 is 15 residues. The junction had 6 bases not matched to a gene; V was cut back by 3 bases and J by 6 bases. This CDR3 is CASSEAGGPPGELFF. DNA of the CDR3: TGTGCCAGCAGTGAGGCAGGGGGCCCCCCCGGGGAGCTGTTTTTT.